This T cell receptor beta chain was recovered during a study of CD8 T cells in ankylosing spondylitis. Study-wide results and limits: Earlier studies detected some motif variants in reactive arthritis synovial fluid and blood. Reportedly, disease-linked clones are significantly enriched in ankylosing spondylitis patients' matched synovial fluid. Disease-associated clonotypes exhibited CD8+ identity and were relatively infrequent in peripheral blood.

Germline-derived CDR1 and CDR2 are SGHRS and YFSETQ. J gave up 6 bases and V 2 bases, and 3 bases lay outside the gene matches. The CDR3 is made up of 13 amino acids. TCR beta libraries were made by quantitative 5'-RACE with molecular barcodes. From the 5' RACE reads, TCRdb called clonotypes with MiXCR, one entry per CDR3 protein. This table has 150,000 to 200,000 distinct CDR3 sequences, around a third appearing once. This clonotype occurred a few times. Its matching antigen is unknown. Specimen: synovial fluid, either unsorted or a sorted T cell fraction (not recorded which). The V and J genes are TRBV5-1 and TRBJ1-2; 8 bases fit TRBD1. The clonotype was recovered from a male donor with ankylosing spondylitis. The CDR3, as DNA: TGCGCCAGCAGCTTCTCGACAGGGGATGGCTACACCTTC. Translated, it gives CASSFSTGDGYTF.